This record concerns one T cell receptor beta chain sequence. What it binds is not known. The data were obtained in a study of CD8+ T cells in alopecia areata. Regarding the study as a whole: For lesional scalp, especially alopecia totalis/universalis, clonality was higher than in normal scalp. Whereas mice showed it more clearly, TCR sharing across patients was murkier, possibly because of HLA.

The CDR3 loop spans 13 amino acids. Germline lookup yields CDR1 SNHLY and CDR2 FYNNEI. With 8 bases removed from V and 5 bases from J, the gap between germline ends came to 15 bases. RNA was extracted and reverse transcribed into cDNA as the sequencing template. Here immunoSEQ multiplex PCR was the method, and the copy in TCRdb shows in-frame clones only, minus some. The top ten hold approximately 6.5% of the sample, which has some 150,000 clones, roughly 64% seen once. This TCR was recovered from a human donor with alopecia areata. Sequences were derived from CD4+ T cells sorted from blood, sampled at week 0. The gene calls are TRBV2 and TRBJ1-2; D gene uncertain. The CDR3 loop is CASGQDGPYGYTF. In DNA form, the CDR3 reads TGTGCCAGCGGCCAGGACGGGCCGTATGGCTACACCTTC.